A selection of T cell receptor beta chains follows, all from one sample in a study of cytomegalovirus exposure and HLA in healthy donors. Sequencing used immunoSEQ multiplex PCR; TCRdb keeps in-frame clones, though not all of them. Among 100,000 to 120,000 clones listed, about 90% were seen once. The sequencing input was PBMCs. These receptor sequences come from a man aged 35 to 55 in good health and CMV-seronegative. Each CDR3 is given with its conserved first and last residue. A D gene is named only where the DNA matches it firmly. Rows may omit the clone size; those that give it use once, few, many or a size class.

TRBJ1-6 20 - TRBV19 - CASKRRGDRGASSYNSPLHF TGTGCCAGTAAGAGGCGGGGAGATCGGGGCGCGAGCTCCTATAATTCACCCCTCCACTTT
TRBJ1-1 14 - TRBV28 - CASSLFSGNTEAFF TGTGCCAGCAGTTTATTCTCAGGGAACACTGAAGCTTTCTTT
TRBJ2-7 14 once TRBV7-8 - CASSLVAGSYEQYF TGTGCCAGCAGCTTAGTGGCAGGGTCCTACGAGCAGTACTTC
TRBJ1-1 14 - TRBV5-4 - CASRSDVWGQELVF TGTGCCAGCAGATCCGATGTTTGGGGGCAAGAGCTTGTCTTT
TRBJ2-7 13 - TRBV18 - CASSPKEGNEQYF TGTGCCAGCTCACCAAAGGAGGGAAACGAGCAGTACTTC
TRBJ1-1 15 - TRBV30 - CAWSLRDIGSTEAFF TGTGCCTGGAGTCTCCGGGACATAGGATCTACTGAAGCTTTCTTT
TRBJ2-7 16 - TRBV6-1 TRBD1 CASSGDWAGGSYEQYF TGTGCCAGCAGTGGTGATTGGGCAGGGGGCTCATACGAGCAGTACTTC
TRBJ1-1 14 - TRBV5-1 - CASSAGLLNTEAFF TGCGCCAGCAGCGCAGGACTTCTGAACACTGAAGCTTTCTTT
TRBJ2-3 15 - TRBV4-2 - CASSRRAQSTDTQYF TGTGCCAGCAGCCGGCGGGCCCAATCCACAGATACGCAGTATTTT
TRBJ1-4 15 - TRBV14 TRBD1 CASSHPGQGSEKLFF TGTGCCAGCAGCCATCCGGGACAGGGTTCTGAAAAACTGTTTTTT
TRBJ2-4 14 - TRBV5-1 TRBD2 CASSLSGGENIQYF TGCGCCAGCAGCTTATCCGGGGGGGAAAACATTCAGTACTTC
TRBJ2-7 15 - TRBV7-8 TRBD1 CASSLGPGGNYEQYF TGTGCCAGCAGCTTAGGGCCAGGGGGCAACTACGAGCAGTACTTC
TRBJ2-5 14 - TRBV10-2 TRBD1 CASTAPGQGGTQYF TGCGCCAGCACCGCCCCGGGACAGGGAGGGACCCAGTACTTC
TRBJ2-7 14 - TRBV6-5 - CASSSGVGVYEQYF TGTGCCAGCAGTTCAGGTGTGGGTGTCTACGAGCAGTACTTC
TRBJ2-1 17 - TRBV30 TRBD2 CAWRGLAGGPLNNEQFF TGTGCCTGGAGGGGACTAGCGGGGGGGCCGTTAAACAATGAGCAGTTCTTC
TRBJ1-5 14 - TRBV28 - CASSLDNSNQPQHF TGTGCCAGCAGCCTTGACAATAGCAATCAGCCCCAGCATTTT
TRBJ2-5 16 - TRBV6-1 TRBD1 CASSEYRGFSQETQYF TGTGCCAGCAGTGAGTACAGGGGGTTCAGCCAAGAGACCCAGTACTTC
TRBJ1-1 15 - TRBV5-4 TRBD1 CASSADRGSGTEAFF TGTGCCAGCAGCGCGGACAGGGGGTCGGGCACTGAAGCTTTCTTT
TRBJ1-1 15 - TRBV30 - CAWSAGRRMNTEAFF TGTGCCTGGAGTGCAGGAAGAAGAATGAACACTGAAGCTTTCTTT
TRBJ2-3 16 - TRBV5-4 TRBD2 CASSTRLAGDTDTQYF TGTGCCAGCAGCACCAGACTAGCGGGGGACACAGATACGCAGTATTTT
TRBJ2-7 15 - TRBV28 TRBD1 CASSPGQAYSYEQYF TGTGCCAGCAGCCCGGGACAGGCATATTCCTACGAGCAGTACTTC
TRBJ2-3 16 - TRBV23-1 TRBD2 CASSQSWLAGKDTQYF TGCGCCAGCAGTCAATCGTGGCTAGCGGGAAAAGATACGCAGTATTTT
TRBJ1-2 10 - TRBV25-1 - CASLGDGYTF TGTGCCAGCTTAGGGGATGGCTACACCTTC
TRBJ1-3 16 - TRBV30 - CAWSQGGFISGNTIYF TGTGCCTGGAGCCAGGGTGGGTTTATATCTGGAAACACCATATATTTT
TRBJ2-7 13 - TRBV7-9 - CASGLRTAYEQYF TGTGCCAGCGGCCTTAGGACAGCCTACGAGCAGTACTTC
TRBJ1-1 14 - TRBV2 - CASSEAAMKAEAFF TGTGCCAGCAGTGAGGCGGCTATGAAAGCTGAAGCTTTCTTT
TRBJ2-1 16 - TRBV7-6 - CASSGTSKSSYNEQFF TGTGCCAGCAGCGGGACTTCTAAGAGCTCCTACAATGAGCAGTTCTTC
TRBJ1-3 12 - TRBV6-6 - CASALGGDTIYF TGTGCCAGCGCCCTTGGTGGAGACACCATATATTTT
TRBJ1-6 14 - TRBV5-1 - CASRLGGTDSPLHF TGCGCCAGCAGATTAGGGGGTACGGATTCACCCCTCCACTTT
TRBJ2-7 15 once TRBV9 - CASSVSGGQYYEQYF TGTGCCAGCAGCGTATCCGGGGGTCAATACTACGAGCAGTACTTC
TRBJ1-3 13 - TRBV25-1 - CASSVQGSNTIYF TGTGCCAGCAGTGTCCAGGGATCAAACACCATATATTTT
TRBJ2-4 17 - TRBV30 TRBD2 CAWSVSRLGGTKNIQYF TGTGCCTGGAGTGTAAGCAGGCTGGGGGGGACCAAAAACATTCAGTACTTC
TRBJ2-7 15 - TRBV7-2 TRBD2 CASSDGLAVSYEQYF TGTGCCAGCAGCGACGGACTAGCGGTGTCCTACGAGCAGTACTTC
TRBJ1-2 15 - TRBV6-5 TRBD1 CASSYLDRGIDGYTF TGTGCCAGCAGTTACCTGGACAGGGGTATAGATGGCTACACCTTC
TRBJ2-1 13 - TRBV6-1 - CASDRERGSEQFF TGTGCCAGTGACAGGGAGCGGGGGAGTGAGCAGTTCTTC
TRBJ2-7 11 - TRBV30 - CAWSPGQEQYF TGTGCCTGGAGCCCAGGACAGGAGCAGTACTTC
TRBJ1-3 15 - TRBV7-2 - CASSLARTDGNTIYF TGTGCCAGCAGCTTAGCGAGGACTGACGGAAACACCATATATTTT
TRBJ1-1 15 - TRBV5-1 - CASSLLQAANTEAFF TGCGCCAGCAGCTTGCTCCAGGCAGCGAACACTGAAGCTTTCTTT
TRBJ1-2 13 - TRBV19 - CASSINGNYGYTF TGTGCCAGTAGTATTAACGGGAACTATGGCTACACCTTC
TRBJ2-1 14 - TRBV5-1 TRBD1 CASSRDRGRGEQFF TGCGCCAGCAGCCGTGACAGGGGAAGGGGTGAGCAGTTCTTC
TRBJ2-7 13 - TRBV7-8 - CASSLQRSYEQYF TGTGCCAGCAGCTTACAGCGATCCTACGAGCAGTACTTC
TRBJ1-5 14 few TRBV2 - CASSGGQFNQPQHF TGTGCCAGCAGTGGCGGACAGTTTAATCAGCCCCAGCATTTT
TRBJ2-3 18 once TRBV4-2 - CASSQEKKEGPSTDTQYF TGTGCCAGCAGCCAAGAGAAGAAGGAGGGACCTAGCACAGATACGCAGTATTTT
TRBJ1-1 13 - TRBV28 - CASRGGPGTEAFF TGTGCCAGCAGAGGGGGACCGGGGACTGAAGCTTTCTTT
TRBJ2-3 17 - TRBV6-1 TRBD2 CASSVTSGGAGTDTQYF TGTGCCAGCAGTGTCACTAGCGGGGGAGCCGGCACAGATACGCAGTATTTT
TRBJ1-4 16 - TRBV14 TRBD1 CASSQDRQGRGEKLFF TGTGCCAGCAGCCAAGATAGACAGGGGCGAGGTGAAAAACTGTTTTTT
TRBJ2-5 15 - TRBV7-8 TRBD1 CASSPDRGAEETQYF TGTGCCAGCAGCCCTGACAGGGGGGCAGAAGAGACCCAGTACTTC